The clone carrying this TCR beta chain occurred a few times. Its antigen is still unknown. This entry belongs to a study of vaccination effects on CD4 cells after COVID-19. Regarding the study as a whole: Common cold coronavirus cross-reactivity was shown by only 1 of 255 vaccine-induced clones in healthy vaccinees.

The protocol was immunoSEQ multiplex PCR, while the TCRdb copy is restricted to in-frame clones and leaves out a portion. Among tens of thousands of clones, about 76% were seen once, and the ten largest hold approximately 3.5%. Antigen-specific CD4+ T cells were first expanded with viral peptide pools by the ViraFEST assay and only then sequenced. Upon completion of 10 to 11 days in culture, CD4+ T cells were isolated. Absence of prior SARS-CoV-2 infection characterized the vaccine recipients, who showed negative nucleocapsid antibodies. Peptides at around 9.9 ug/ml and IL-2 at about 10 IU/ml were added to around 2 million PBMC per well. A half-volume exchange with IL-2 medium occurred on days 3 and 7. V trimming: 2 bases; J trimming: 2 bases; junction bases outside the gene matches: 3. The length of the CDR3 is 14 residues. The germline V gene has CDR1 SGDLS and CDR2 YYNGEE.

The sequence came from a human donor who received a COVID-19 vaccine. This material consisted of CD4+ T cells from PBMCs cultured with SARS-CoV-2 spike peptides, taken before COVID-19 vaccination. The J gene is TRBJ2-5, the V gene TRBV9; 7 positions match TRBD2. The CDR3 sequence is CASSVGTIQETQYF. DNA for the CDR3: TGTGCCAGCAGCGTGGGGACTATTCAAGAGACCCAGTACTTC. Supplemented by reference TRBV9 and TRBJ2-5, the full variable domain reads DSGVTQTPKHLITATGQRVTLRCSPRSGDLSVYWYQQSLDQGLQFLIQYYNGEERAKGNILERFSAQQFPDLHSELNLSSLELGDSALYFCASSVGTIQETQYFGPGTRLLVL.